This TCR beta chain stems from a study of OX40 agonist ivuxolimab in advanced cancers. Study-wide background: Each dose-escalation patient presented with hepatocellular carcinoma, melanoma, renal cell or head and neck cancer. The eligibility criteria allowed prior anti-PD-1, anti-PD-L1 or anti-CTLA-4 therapy, and 40% had some. Study findings and constraints: Circulating CD4+ and CD8+ T cells showed clonal expansion by week 6 at 0.1 to 3.0 mg/kg. In general, CD8+ T cells held more expanded clones than CD4+ did, on average.

Some clones are missing from TCRdb's copy, which holds only in-frame ones; the method was immunoSEQ multiplex PCR. The sample carries about 58,000 clones, 80% to 90% recorded once. Regarding this clone: What it binds is not known.

CDR1 is SEHNR, CDR2 FQNEAQ, per germline (reference sequence). This CDR3 region has 13 residues. The trim removed 4 bases at V and 8 bases at J, leaving 5 bases unmatched. The receptor was isolated from an adult with an advanced solid tumor such as melanoma, head and neck, liver or kidney cancer. The sequences come from CD4+ or CD8+ T cells sorted from blood, collected in a trial of the OX40 agonist ivuxolimab. The V gene is TRBV7-9, the J gene TRBJ2-1, with TRBD1 identical over 7 bases. The CDR3 loop reads CASSWVGGDEQFF. CDR3 DNA: TGTGCCAGCAGCTGGGTAGGGGGCGATGAGCAGTTCTTC.